A selection of T cell receptor beta chains follows, all from one sample in a study of cytomegalovirus exposure and HLA in healthy donors. Sequencing was performed with immunoSEQ multiplex PCR; in TCRdb, only in-frame clones are kept and a portion is missing. This table lists 100,000 to 150,000 clones. The sequenced sample was PBMCs. All receptors come from a man younger than 30 in good health and CMV-seronegative. The CDR3 runs from the conserved cysteine through the conserved F or W. A D gene is named only where the DNA matches it firmly.

TRBD1,TRBV29-1,TRBJ2-2,CSVGQGGAGELFF,TGCAGCGTAGGACAGGGGGGGGCCGGGGAGCTGTTTTTT
-,TRBV5-1,TRBJ2-1,CASSLSRDEQFF,TGCGCCAGCAGCTTGTCACGCGATGAGCAGTTCTTC
-,TRBV9,TRBJ1-1,CASSVGDMNTEAFF,TGTGCCAGCAGCGTTGGGGACATGAACACTGAAGCTTTCTTT
-,TRBV2,TRBJ2-1,CASSPLTGNEQFF,TGTGCCAGCAGTCCTTTAACAGGGAATGAGCAGTTCTTC
-,TRBV9,TRBJ2-1,CASSVPAESGEQFF,TGTGCCAGCAGCGTCCCCGCTGAGAGCGGGGAGCAGTTCTTC
TRBD2,TRBV28,TRBJ2-3,CASALLGFSGVKSTDTQYF,TGTGCCAGCGCTCTATTAGGGTTTAGCGGGGTAAAAAGCACAGATACGCAGTATTTT
TRBD2,TRBV11-3,TRBJ2-3,CASSLGSGSQYF,TGTGCCAGCAGCTTAGGTAGCGGGTCGCAGTATTTT
-,TRBV21-1,TRBJ2-3,CASSKRATVSTDTQYF,TGTGCCAGCAGCAAACGGGCGACAGTTAGCACAGATACGCAGTATTTT
TRBD2,TRBV9,TRBJ2-5,CASSVGGGIETQYF,TGTGCCAGCAGCGTTGGCGGGGGAATAGAGACCCAGTACTTC
TRBD1,TRBV5-6,TRBJ2-3,CASSWGTGTDTQYF,TGTGCCAGCAGCTGGGGGACAGGCACAGATACGCAGTATTTT
-,TRBV4-2,TRBJ2-7,CASSARLGFSYEQYF,TGTGCCAGCAGCGCTCGCCTCGGGTTCTCCTACGAGCAGTACTTC